The rows below give T cell receptor beta chains drawn from one sample of a study of blood T cells in healthy people across ages. TCRdb passed the 5' RACE reads through MiXCR, listing each CDR3 protein once. The sample consists of about a million distinct CDR3 sequences, roughly 51% of them appearing once. The material sequenced was blood. The receptors shown here come from a woman aged 55-75 years in good health. Each CDR3 is given with its conserved first and last residue. A D gene is named only where the DNA matches it firmly. Clone size is given for some rows only: seen once, a few or many times, or a class if the clone is expanded.

>NA|TRBJ2-5|TRBV2|TRBD1|15
TGCGCCAGCGGAGAGACAGGGGTGGTCCAAGAGACCCAGTACTTC
CASGETGVVQETQYF
>NA|TRBJ2-6|TRBV7-8|NA|16
TGTGCCAGCAGCCGTGGGGGTGGGCCTGGGGCCAACGTCCTGACTTTC
CASSRGGGPGANVLTF
>NA|TRBJ2-1|TRBV20-1|TRBD2|15
TGCAGTGCTAGAGATGCGGGAGGGTGGTACAATGAGCAGTTCTTC
CSARDAGGWYNEQFF
>few|TRBJ2-7|TRBV4-1|NA|16
TGCGCCAGCAGCCGAAGCCTCGGACTAAATCTTTACGAGCAGTACTTC
CASSRSLGLNLYEQYF
>NA|TRBJ2-3|TRBV10-2|NA|15
TGCGCCAGCACCACGACGGGGGAGGGCACAGATACGCAGTATTTT
CASTTTGEGTDTQYF
>many|TRBJ2-7|TRBV20-1|NA|13
TGCAGTGCTAGAGTTTTCCAAGTGGGAGAGCAGTACTTC
CSARVFQVGEQYF
>NA|TRBJ1-2|TRBV6-6|NA|15
TGTGCCAGCAGTCCAACCTCACGGGCTGACTACGGCTACACCTTC
CASSPTSRADYGYTF
>few|TRBJ2-1|TRBV27|TRBD1|15
TGTGCCAGCAGTTATGGGACAGGCGGCTACAATGAGCAGTTCTTC
CASSYGTGGYNEQFF
>NA|TRBJ2-5|TRBV2|NA|15
TGTGCCAGCACTTCCCTGGGGGCCGTGAGGGAGACCCAGTACTTC
CASTSLGAVRETQYF
>NA|TRBJ2-7|TRBV12-3/TRBV12-4|TRBD2|14
TGTGCCAGCAGTTTAGCGCCTGAGGGAGGGTTGAAGTACTTC
CASSLAPEGGLKYF
>NA|TRBJ1-2|TRBV12-3/TRBV12-4|TRBD1|13
TGTGCCAGCAGTTCACAGGGGGCGCGCGGCTACACCTTC
CASSSQGARGYTF